What follows are 24 T cell receptor beta chains derived from one specimen sequenced in a study of shared clonotypes between healthy human individuals. TCRdb's table, derived via immunoSEQ multiplex PCR, lists solely in-frame clones and lacks some. The sample includes roughly 2.5 million clones, over 85% of them seen just once. The material sequenced was naive CD4+ T cells sorted from blood. Subset specified: CD45RA+ positively selected. The source is a man aged 18 to 29 in good health.

This rearrangement joins TRBV10-3 to TRBJ2-2; 7 nucleotides match TRBD2. The CDR3 spans 15 residues. The germline CDR1 and CDR2 sequences are ENHRY and SYGVKD. Losses at the gene ends were 4 bases for V and 2 bases for J; bases not matched to a gene: 4. The CDR3 sequence is CAISAGTINTGELFF. Written as DNA, the CDR3 is TGTGCCATCAGTGCCGGGACTATAAACACCGGGGAGCTGTTTTTT.

V and J are TRBV6-1 and TRBJ2-7; the match to TRBD1 covers 9 bases. The germline gives CDR1 MNHNS, CDR2 SASEGT. This CDR3 has 15 residues. V was pared by 6 bases and J by 0 bases, with 6 bases of the junction left unmatched. The CDR3 coding sequence is TGTGCCAGCAGGGGACAGGGTCCCCTCTCCTACGAGCAGTACTTC. It is translated as CASRGQGPLSYEQYF.

The genes are TRBV6-1 and TRBJ1-2; perhaps TRBD1 as D (6 bases). The V and J ends lost 5 bases and 6 bases respectively, with 16 bases between them. The CDR3 length is 14 residues. CDR1 is MNHNS, CDR2 SASEGT, per germline. The CDR3 protein is CASSHEGVWDGYTF. The CDR3 DNA follows: TGTGCCAGCAGTCATGAGGGGGTTTGGGATGGCTACACCTTC.

The chain employs TRBV2 and TRBJ2-3; 13 nucleotides match TRBD2. There are 16 residues in the CDR3. V dropped 6 bases and J dropped 6; count of bases not matched to a gene: 9. Germline CDR1 is SNHLY and CDR2 is FYNNEI. The CDR3 DNA reads as TGTGCCAGCAGGGCAAGGACTAGCGGGAGTTGGGATACGCAGTATTTT. It is translated as CASRARTSGSWDTQYF.

The chain recombines TRBV5-8 with TRBJ2-1; D is ambiguous. Trimming took 4 bases from V and 8 from J, leaving 16 bases between them. The CDR3 runs 14 residues. Germline values: CDR1 SGHTS, CDR2 YDEGEE. CDR3 residues: CASSLGESIDEQFF. The CDR3 region has the DNA TGTGCCAGCAGCCTTGGAGAGAGTATAGATGAGCAGTTCTTC.

The chain has TRBV11-2 and TRBJ2-7, with TRBD2 identical over 10 bases. The germline V gene has CDR1 SGHAT and CDR2 FQNNGV. This CDR3 has 15 residues. J gave up 0 bases and V 6 bases, and 5 bases lay outside the gene matches. The CDR3 DNA follows: TGTGCCAGCAGATTGGGACTAGCGCCCTCCTACGAGCAGTACTTC. Its translation is CASRLGLAPSYEQYF.

This rearrangement joins TRBV4-1 to TRBJ2-1; TRBD1 is a possible D gene (6 bases). CDR1 MGHRA and CDR2 YSYEKL come from the germline V gene. The length of the CDR3 is 14 residues. V lost 1 base, J lost 5 bases, and 9 bases lay in between. CDR3 protein: CASSQGRGNNEQFF. The CDR3 region has the DNA TGCGCCAGCAGCCAAGGCAGGGGTAACAATGAGCAGTTCTTC.

V is TRBV27 and J is TRBJ2-7; D is possibly TRBD2 (5 bases). There are 12 residues in the CDR3. Germline V gene sequence: CDR1 MNHEY, CDR2 SMNVEV (reference sequence). V was cut by 3 bases and J by 5 bases, with 8 bases left in between. The CDR3 region is CASSFRGDEQYF. The DNA of the CDR3 is TGTGCCAGCAGTTTTCGGGGAGACGAGCAGTACTTC.

V gene TRBV19 combines with J gene TRBJ2-5; D perhaps matches TRBD1 (6 bases). From germline, CDR1 is LNHDA and CDR2 SQIVND (reference sequence). The CDR3 totals 13 residues. The germline V and J ends were trimmed by 6 bases and 2 bases, with 10 bases remaining between them. CDR3 residues: CASRTGTQETQYF. CDR3 DNA: TGTGCCAGTAGAACCGGGACACAAGAGACCCAGTACTTC. The variable domain in full, with the rest retrieved from reference TRBV19 and TRBJ2-5, is DGGITQSPKYLFRKEGQNVTLSCEQNLNHDAMYWYRQDPGQGLRLIYYSQIVNDFQKGDIAEGYSVSREKKESFPLTVTSAQKNPTAFYLCASRTGTQETQYFGPGTRLLVL.

The V call is TRBV4-3, the J call TRBJ2-1; 9 nucleotides align to TRBD2. Germline CDR1 LGHNA, CDR2 YSLEER. V dropped 5 bases and J dropped 3; count of bases not matched to a gene: 2. This CDR3 has 14 amino acids. For the CDR3, the DNA is TGCGCCAGCAGCTCAGCGGGAGGCTACAATGAGCAGTTCTTC. Translation: CASSSAGGYNEQFF.

The J gene is TRBJ2-1, the V gene TRBV9; the D is unclear. With 1 base removed from V and 0 bases from J, the gap between germline ends came to 8 bases. Germline V gene data show CDR1 as SGDLS and CDR2 as YYNGEE. This CDR3 region has 15 residues. CDR3 loop: CASSVITSSYNEQFF. The DNA for the CDR3 is TGTGCCAGCAGCGTAATAACCAGCTCCTACAATGAGCAGTTCTTC.

The chain couples TRBV7-2 to TRBJ2-7; 8 bases are a match to TRBD1. Looked up from germline, CDR1 is SGHTA and CDR2 is FQGNSA. The CDR3 runs 15 residues. V trimming: 1 base; J trimming: 3 bases; junction bases outside the gene matches: 5. In nucleotides, the CDR3 is TGTGCCAGCAGCTTAGTTTCCAGGGGGCTCTACGAGCAGTACTTC. Amino acids: CASSLVSRGLYEQYF.

This chain uses TRBV25-1 with TRBJ2-3; D might be TRBD1 or TRBD2, each matching 5 bases. Trimming pared 7 bases from V and 2 bases from J, leaving 16 bases between. There are 15 residues in the CDR3. Germline CDR1 and CDR2: MGHDK and SYGVNS. Here the CDR3 DNA reads TGTGCCAGCACCGACCCGGGGCCACTCACAGATACGCAGTATTTT. Protein: CASTDPGPLTDTQYF.

This clone was observed once. The chain uses TRBV30 and TRBJ1-6; no clear D. Germline CDR1 and CDR2: GTSNPN and SVGIG (reference sequence). The V end lost 4 bases, the J end lost 8 bases, and 15 bases lay between the germline ends. This CDR3 comprises 14 residues. CDR3 sequence (DNA): TGTGCCTGGAATCGGTTCACGTCGGATTCACCCCTCCACTTT. Protein product: CAWNRFTSDSPLHF.

The chain carries TRBV7-8 and TRBJ1-1; TRBD1 matches 7 bases. The germline CDR1 and CDR2 sequences are SGHVS and FQNEAQ. The CDR3 extends over 14 amino acids. The V and J ends lost 3 bases and 1 base, in that order; junction bases with no gene match: 2. CDR3 coding DNA: TGTGCCAGCAGCTTGTGGACAGGGAACACTGAAGCTTTCTTT. Amino acid sequence: CASSLWTGNTEAFF. Full variable domain (missing parts from reference TRBV7-8 and TRBJ1-1): GAGVSQSPRYKVAKRGQDVALRCDPISGHVSLFWYQQALGQGPEFLTYFQNEAQLDKSGLPSDRFFAERPEGSVSTLKIQRTQQEDSAVYLCASSLWTGNTEAFFGQGTRLTVV.

The CDR3: CASSFKTGVTDTQYF. Here the CDR3 DNA reads TGTGCCAGCAGCTTCAAGACAGGGGTAACAGATACGCAGTATTTT. The chain links TRBV7-9 to TRBJ2-3, with 8 bases lining up with TRBD1. V gave up 3 bases and J gave up 3 bases; unmatched junction bases: 5. The CDR3 extends over 15 amino acids. Per germline, CDR1 SEHNR and CDR2 FQNEAQ (reference sequence).

The chain combines TRBV5-5 with TRBJ2-7; 8 positions match TRBD1. The CDR3 covers 15 residues. The V segment lost 4 bases and the J segment 4 bases; nucleotides outside the gene matches: 10. Germline CDR1 reads SGHKS; CDR2 reads YYEKEE (reference sequence). The CDR3 loop reads CASSRQGTKTYEQYF. The DNA for the CDR3 is TGTGCCAGCAGCCGACAGGGGACAAAAACGTACGAGCAGTACTTC.

The chain carries TRBV5-8 and TRBJ1-6; the match to TRBD1 covers 7 bases. Germline V CDR1 and CDR2: SGHTS, YDEGEE. The trim removed 3 bases at V and 5 bases at J, leaving 8 bases unmatched. The CDR3 has 16 amino acids. CDR3 protein: CASSSDRLGDNSPLHF. The CDR3 bases are TGTGCCAGCAGCTCGGACAGGTTGGGGGATAATTCACCCCTCCACTTT.

V gene TRBV5-4 combines with J gene TRBJ2-7; D is possibly TRBD1 (5 bases). The length of the CDR3 is 16 residues. Trimming left V 4 bases short and J 2 bases short, with 19 bases between. CDR1 is SGHNT and CDR2 is YYREEE in the germline V gene (reference sequence). CDR3 DNA: TGTGCCAGCAGCCGTACACCGACAGAAATAGCCTACGAGCAGTACTTC. This sequence encodes CASSRTPTEIAYEQYF. The entire variable domain, with the rest obtained from reference TRBV5-4 and TRBJ2-7, is as follows: ETGVTQSPTHLIKTRGQQVTLRCSSQSGHNTVSWYQQALGQGPQFIFQYYREEENGRGNFPPRFSGLQFPNYSSELNVNALELDDSALYLCASSRTPTEIAYEQYFGPGTRLTVT.

This chain uses TRBV30 with TRBJ2-7, with no clear D. V was shortened by 2 bases and J by 0 bases, with 11 bases between the two germline ends. CDR3 length: 14 amino acids. Germline CDR1 is GTSNPN and CDR2 is SVGIG (reference sequence). Here the CDR3 DNA reads TGTGCCTGGAGTAGAACAGTTTTCTCCTACGAGCAGTACTTC. It translates to CAWSRTVFSYEQYF.

The V gene is TRBV5-1, the J gene TRBJ2-2; no reliable D call. With 2 bases removed from V and 8 bases from J, the gap between germline ends came to 16 bases. The CDR3 runs 15 residues. Germline V CDR1 and CDR2: SGHRS, YFSETQ. CDR3: CASSFGKWKPGELFF. The DNA of the CDR3 is TGCGCCAGCAGCTTCGGAAAGTGGAAACCGGGGGAGCTGTTTTTT.

This chain uses TRBV2 with TRBJ1-5; D possibly corresponds to TRBD1 (5 bases). The germline gives CDR1 SNHLY, CDR2 FYNNEI. The CDR3 contains 15 residues. Trimming removed 1 base at V and 0 bases at J, with 7 bases between. The chain's CDR3 is CASSEEGNSNQPQHF. The CDR3 nucleotides read TGTGCCAGCAGTGAAGAGGGGAATAGCAATCAGCCCCAGCATTTT.

About this clone: The junction departs from germline at one end; a sequencing error may be responsible. The chain combines TRBV16 with TRBJ2-2, with D perhaps matching TRBD2 (5 bases). The CDR3 totals 12 residues. The germline V gene has CDR1 KGHSY and CDR2 FQNENV. CDR3 sequence reads: CASSLSVGELFF. DNA for the CDR3: TGTGCCAGTAGCCTTAGCGTCGGGGAGCTGTTTTTT.

The rearrangement links TRBV6-6 to TRBJ1-1, with D tentatively TRBD1 (5 bases). This CDR3 comprises 14 residues. CDR1 is MNHNY and CDR2 is SVGAGI in the germline V gene (reference sequence). V lost 6 bases to trimming and J lost 4 bases, with 15 bases between them. The CDR3 is CASRPYGGFTEAFF. In nucleotides, the CDR3 is TGTGCCAGCAGACCCTACGGGGGTTTCACTGAAGCTTTCTTT.